The 21 T cell receptor beta chains given below trace back to one sample, sequenced in a study of STAT3 mutations in large granular lymphocyte leukemia. Produced via immunoSEQ multiplex PCR; TCRdb's table is partial and in-frame only. The repertoire has roughly 8,000 clones, 90% to 95% of them found once; the top ten carry about 45%. Points from the study as a whole: Every T-cell large granular lymphocyte leukemia patient had at least one immunodominant TCR beta clonotype.

These receptors have no known antigen. Sequences were obtained from peripheral blood mononuclear cells. These receptors were obtained from a man aged 45 to 65 with T-cell large granular lymphocyte leukemia. Some clones in this sample may be carry-over from other donors' samples.

The chain carries TRBV9 and TRBJ2-7; maybe TRBD1 (6 bases). Deletions cut 0 bases from V and 1 base from J, with 11 bases between. Germline-derived CDR1 and CDR2 are SGDLS and YYNGEE. The CDR3 loop spans 15 amino acids. DNA of the CDR3: TGTGCCAGCAGCGTAGGGACAGTAGGGTCCTACGAGCAGTACTTC. Protein sequence: CASSVGTVGSYEQYF.

The chain couples TRBV28 to TRBJ1-3; the match to TRBD1 covers 8 bases. The length of the CDR3 is 16 residues. CDR1 is MDHEN, CDR2 SYDVKM, per germline. Trimming at V came to 3 bases and at J to 6 bases, leaving 10 bases not matched to a gene. In nucleotides, the CDR3 is TGTGCCAGCAGTTTCATCGGCAGGGGGCGCAAAAACACCATATATTTT. Translation: CASSFIGRGRKNTIYF.

The CDR3 loop is CASSLDGPTDTQYF. The CDR3 DNA reads TGTGCCAGCAGCTTAGATGGGCCCACAGATACGCAGTATTTT. This chain connects TRBV7-2 to TRBJ2-3; D is uncertain. The V end lost 1 base, the J end lost 2 bases, and 7 bases lay between the germline ends. The germline CDR1 and CDR2 sequences are SGHTA and FQGNSA. This CDR3 is 14 amino acids long.

The chain combines TRBV18 with TRBJ1-2; the match to TRBD1 covers 7 bases. The length of the CDR3 is 15 residues. The germline CDR1 and CDR2 sequences are KGHSH and LQKENI. J lost 6 bases, V lost 3 bases, and 10 bases had no gene match. CDR3 sequence reads: CASSPDRRQFNGYTF. For the CDR3, the DNA is TGTGCCAGCTCACCGGACAGGCGACAATTCAATGGCTACACCTTC.

The rearrangement links TRBV2 to TRBJ1-3; possibly TRBD1 for D (5 bases). The CDR3 covers 14 residues. CDR1 is SNHLY and CDR2 is FYNNEI in the germline V gene. V lost 10 bases and J 3 bases, leaving 16 bases between the germline ends. CDR3 nucleotides: TGTGCCAACTCCATGGGGCAAAATGGAAACACCATATATTTT. It specifies CANSMGQNGNTIYF.

V and J are TRBV29-1 and TRBJ1-5, with no clear D. This CDR3 is built from 13 residues. CDR1 and CDR2 from the germline V gene are SQVTM and ANQGSEA. V was pared by 0 bases and J by 1 base, with 4 bases between. The CDR3 region is CSVEENSNQPQHF. In DNA, the CDR3 is TGCAGCGTTGAAGAAAACAGCAATCAGCCCCAGCATTTT.

The chain has TRBV11-3 and TRBJ1-3; D is ambiguous. V lost 4 bases, J lost 1 base, and 5 bases lay in between. This CDR3 is 13 amino acids long. From germline, CDR1 is SGHNT and CDR2 YENEEA. DNA of the CDR3: TGTGCCAGCAGCTCGACTTCTGGAAACACCATATATTTT. Translation: CASSSTSGNTIYF.

V and J are TRBV29-1 and TRBJ1-2, with D perhaps matching TRBD1 (5 bases). CDR1 is SQVTM, CDR2 ANQGSEA, per germline. This CDR3 has 12 amino acids. V lost 4 bases, J lost 1 base, and 7 bases lay in between. CDR3 nucleotide sequence: TGCAGCGTTGGGACAAATAACTATGGCTACACCTTC. It codes for CSVGTNNYGYTF.

The chain combines TRBV7-8 with TRBJ1-1; D may be TRBD1 (6 bases). CDR3 length equals 15 residues. V dropped 6 bases and J dropped 0 bases, with 14 bases sitting between them. Germline-derived CDR1 and CDR2 are SGHVS and FQNEAQ. Here the CDR3 DNA reads TGTGCCAGCAGTAAATACGGACAGCTGAACACTGAAGCTTTCTTT. Encoded protein: CASSKYGQLNTEAFF.

The J gene is TRBJ1-5, the V gene TRBV7-2, with D perhaps TRBD1 (6 bases). The CDR3 loop spans 16 amino acids. Germline V gives CDR1 SGHTA, CDR2 FQGNSA. V was trimmed by 4 bases and J by 3 bases, leaving 16 bases between them. The chain's CDR3 is CASSSTGGVTNQPQHF. The CDR3 DNA is TGTGCCAGCAGCTCGACAGGAGGGGTCACCAATCAGCCCCAGCATTTT.

The chain links TRBV6-6 to TRBJ2-7; D ambiguous. Germline loops: CDR1 MNHNY, CDR2 SVGAGI (reference sequence). V was cut by 2 bases and J by 3 bases, with 14 bases left in between. The CDR3 runs 15 residues. DNA for the CDR3: TGTGCCAGCAGTTACGCTCACGAGCCCGTCTACGAGCAGTACTTC. Amino acids: CASSYAHEPVYEQYF.

As DNA, the CDR3 is TGTGCCAGCAGGCATGAGGACGGCTCCTCCTACGAGCAGTACTTC. Translated: CASRHEDGSSYEQYF. The chain carries TRBV6-1 and TRBJ2-7; D remains ambiguous. The CDR3 length is 15 residues. Trimming removed 6 bases from V and 0 bases from J, with 15 bases in between. Germline values: CDR1 MNHNS, CDR2 SASEGT.

The CDR3 loop is CASSPTRDGYNSPLHF. CDR3 DNA: TGTGCCAGCAGCCCCACTCGGGACGGTTATAATTCACCCCTCCACTTT. This chain uses TRBV5-6 with TRBJ1-6, with D perhaps matching TRBD1 (5 bases). V was pared by 4 bases and J by 4 bases, with 15 bases between. This CDR3 comprises 16 residues. The germline V gene encodes CDR1 SGHDT and CDR2 YYEEEE.

This clone was counted a single time. The V and J genes are TRBV6-5 and TRBJ1-2; 9 nucleotides agree with TRBD1. After removal of 5 bases from V and 7 bases from J, the junction contained 2 bases not matched to a gene. The CDR3 consists of 12 residues. Germline V gene lookup returns CDR1 MNHEY and CDR2 SVGAGI. CDR3 sequence: CASSLDRGGYTF. The CDR3 coding sequence is TGTGCCAGCAGTCTGGACAGGGGTGGCTACACCTTC.

The V and J genes are TRBV4-3 and TRBJ1-4; D is unresolved. The CDR3 runs to 18 residues. Trimming took off 1 base at V and 0 bases at J, with 15 bases between the two ends. Germline V gives CDR1 LGHNA, CDR2 YSLEER. The chain's CDR3 is CASSQVPERTATNEKLFF. The CDR3 DNA follows: TGCGCCAGCAGCCAAGTCCCCGAGAGGACCGCAACTAATGAAAAACTGTTTTTT.

The chain combines TRBV7-8 with TRBJ2-2, with 9 bases that match TRBD2. Germline V gene data show CDR1 as SGHVS and CDR2 as FQNEAQ. The CDR3 is made up of 16 amino acids. Trimming at V came to 5 bases and at J to 1 base, leaving 5 bases not matched to a gene. CDR3 sequence reads: CASSVRTSENTGELFF. The CDR3 region has the DNA TGTGCCAGCAGCGTCAGGACTAGCGAGAACACCGGGGAGCTGTTTTTT.

This clone is a singleton in its sample. The rearrangement uses TRBV5-8 and TRBJ2-1; D uncertain. CDR1 and CDR2 from the germline V gene are SGHTS and YDEGEE. The CDR3 length is 14 residues. V was trimmed by 7 bases and J by 3 bases, leaving 14 bases between them. Written as DNA, the CDR3 is TGTGCCAGCCGAGCTAGGGCTAGCTACAATGAGCAGTTCTTC. This translates into CASRARASYNEQFF.

V usage is TRBV29-1 and J usage is TRBJ2-5, with TRBD2 matching 7 bases. This CDR3 has 12 residues. CDR1 is SQVTM and CDR2 is ANQGSEA in the germline V gene. J was trimmed by 4 bases and V by 2 bases; bases with no gene match: 1. The chain's CDR3 is CSVEPGGETQYF. The DNA for the CDR3 is TGCAGCGTTGAACCGGGAGGAGAGACCCAGTACTTC. Combining the CDR3 with reference TRBV29-1 and TRBJ2-5 gives the whole variable domain SAVISQKPSRDICQRGTSLTIQCQVDSQVTMMFWYRQQPGQSLTLIATANQGSEATYESGFVIDKFPISRPNLTFSTLTVSNMSPEDSSIYLCSVEPGGETQYFGPGTRLLVL.

The J gene is TRBJ2-3, the V gene TRBV11-2; D might be TRBD2 (6 bases). Germline CDR1 reads SGHAT; CDR2 reads FQNNGV. CDR3 size: 13 residues. Trimming left V 5 bases short and J 6 bases short, with 12 bases between. CDR3 sequence: CASSIRLEDTQYF. The DNA for the CDR3 is TGTGCCAGCAGCATCCGACTAGAGGATACGCAGTATTTT.

This clone is categorized as medium-sized. The chain links TRBV7-8 to TRBJ1-3; D gene ambiguous. CDR3 length: 15 residues. The V end lost 1 base, the J end lost 0 bases, and 7 bases lay between the germline ends. Germline V gene data show CDR1 as SGHVS and CDR2 as FQNEAQ. The CDR3 DNA is TGTGCCAGCAGCTTAGGGGTCGGCTCTGGAAACACCATATATTTT. Amino acids: CASSLGVGSGNTIYF.

This clone appeared a few times. V is TRBV14 and J is TRBJ2-7; tentative D call: TRBD1 (5 bases). In germline, CDR1 is SGHDN, CDR2 FVKESK. CDR3 length equals 13 residues. V gave up 1 base and J gave up 3 bases, with 7 bases separating them. The CDR3 sequence: CASSQGTYYEQYF. CDR3 nucleotides: TGTGCCAGCAGCCAAGGGACATACTACGAGCAGTACTTC.